This record concerns one T cell receptor (beta chain) sequence. Its antigen is currently unknown. These data originate in a study of shared clonotypes between healthy human individuals. On the study more broadly: Per donor, CD8 memory used one plate, CD8 naive used two, CD4 memory used three and CD4 naive used three.

Healthy HIV-negative adults without recent acute infections or vaccinations served as donors. In the source study's methods: Because ImmunoSEQ provided only junction sequences with no quality scores, the filtering differed. Some clones are missing from TCRdb's copy, which holds only in-frame ones; the method was immunoSEQ multiplex PCR. The V and J calls and clone size are taken from that table; D and trimming were inferred from the DNA. The sample lists about 380,000 clones, roughly 96% occurring once. V shed 5 bases and J shed 4 bases, with 10 bases lying between them. CDR3 length: 13 amino acids. From germline, CDR1 is SGHTA and CDR2 FQGNSA. General study points: Naive subsets tended to show greater estimated richness than memory subsets.

The receptor was isolated from a man aged 25 to 45 in good health. This chain joins TRBV7-2 and TRBJ2-3; D remains ambiguous. Input material: memory CD8+ T cells sorted from blood. The sample's subset: CD45RO+ cells pooled with CCR7-negative TemRA cells. CDR3 nucleotides: TGTGCCAGCAGCCCCCGGTCCGCAGATACGCAGTATTTT. Its protein product is CASSPRSADTQYF.